The 20 T cell receptor beta chains given below trace back to one sample, sequenced in a study of cytomegalovirus exposure and HLA in healthy donors. 13 Jbeta primers and 60 Vbeta primers were used for the PCR. Sequenced by immunoSEQ multiplex PCR; TCRdb stores in-frame clones only, minus some. The sample records more than 150,000 clones, around 77% being singletons. The sample taken for sequencing was PBMCs. These receptors originate from a woman aged 25 to 39 in good health and CMV-seronegative.

The chain employs TRBV5-4 and TRBJ2-3; TRBD1 is a possible D gene (6 bases). Germline V CDR1 and CDR2: SGHNT, YYREEE (reference sequence). Trimming cost V 0 bases and J 3 bases, with 8 bases left between them. The CDR3 is 14 residues long. The CDR3 is CASSLAGVTDTQYF. For the CDR3, the DNA is TGTGCCAGCAGCTTGGCAGGGGTGACAGATACGCAGTATTTT.

This clone was picked up one time. The rearrangement joins TRBV7-3 to TRBJ2-1; TRBD2 is a possible D gene (6 bases). This CDR3 contains 15 residues. Looked up from germline, CDR1 is SGHTA and CDR2 is FQGTGA. V was pared by 1 base and J by 9 bases, with 16 bases between. The CDR3 coding sequence is TGTGCCAGCAGCTTAAGGGCCCAGCGGGCGGGTGAGCAGTTCTTC. Encoded protein: CASSLRAQRAGEQFF.

The chain combines TRBV9 with TRBJ2-3, with 11 bases that match TRBD1. The germline gives CDR1 SGDLS, CDR2 YYNGEE. The junction had 8 bases not matched to a gene; V was cut back by 3 bases and J by 2 bases. The CDR3 consists of 17 residues. The CDR3 coding sequence is TGTGCCAGCAGCGGAGAGGGACAGGGGGATCTCACAGATACGCAGTATTTT. It codes for CASSGEGQGDLTDTQYF.

This clone was detected a few times. The V and J genes are TRBV5-4 and TRBJ1-1; TRBD1 matches 9 bases. This CDR3 spans 13 amino acids. Trimming cost V 3 bases and J 5 bases; bases outside gene matches: 2. CDR1 is SGHNT, CDR2 YYREEE, per germline (reference sequence). The DNA for the CDR3 is TGTGCCAGCAGCTCTGACAGGGGGACTGAAGCTTTCTTT. As protein: CASSSDRGTEAFF.

The chain combines TRBV9 with TRBJ2-7; TRBD2 matches at 13 bases. The germline V gene encodes CDR1 SGDLS and CDR2 YYNGEE. The CDR3 runs to 15 residues. V lost 3 bases, J lost 4 bases, and 4 bases stayed unmatched. The CDR3 here is CASSAGLAGRYEQYF. The CDR3 DNA sequence: TGTGCCAGCAGCGCGGGACTAGCGGGGAGGTACGAGCAGTACTTC.

This clone occurred once. This chain connects TRBV5-1 to TRBJ2-3; 7 bases are shared with TRBD1. The V gene end was trimmed by 6 bases and the J gene end by 0 bases; junction bases not matched to a gene: 4. Germline lookup yields CDR1 SGHRS and CDR2 YFSETQ. CDR3 length: 14 amino acids. The CDR3: CASKRQGSTDTQYF. CDR3 in DNA: TGCGCCAGCAAGCGACAGGGAAGCACAGATACGCAGTATTTT.

The CDR3 sequence: CASSKRTGGTDTQYF. The DNA for the CDR3 is TGCGCCAGCAGCAAACGGACAGGGGGCACAGATACGCAGTATTTT. The V and J genes are TRBV5-1 and TRBJ2-3; 9 bases map to TRBD1. The CDR3 has 15 residues. The germline CDR1 and CDR2 sequences are SGHRS and YFSETQ. The junction had 4 bases not matched to a gene; V was cut back by 4 bases and J by 1 base.

The rearrangement uses TRBV5-6 and TRBJ2-1, with 14 nucleotides matching TRBD2. CDR3 length: 14 residues. After removal of 3 bases from V and 16 bases from J, the junction contained 9 bases not matched to a gene. Germline V lookup: CDR1 SGHDT, CDR2 YYEEEE. The CDR3 loop reads CASSSTSGGARGFF. In DNA, the CDR3 is TGTGCCAGCAGCTCGACTAGCGGGGGGGCCCGGGGCTTCTTC.

The V gene is TRBV4-1, the J gene TRBJ1-4, with unresolved D. The length of the CDR3 is 13 residues. Trimming removed 1 base at V and 6 bases at J, with 6 bases between. CDR1 is MGHRA, CDR2 YSYEKL, per germline. CDR3 sequence (DNA): TGCGCCAGCAGCCAAGTGGCAGATGAAAAACTGTTTTTT. Protein product: CASSQVADEKLFF.

The chain recombines TRBV19 with TRBJ2-5; 7 positions match TRBD2. The junction had 9 bases not matched to a gene; V was cut back by 6 bases and J by 5 bases. The CDR3 is 14 residues long. The germline gives CDR1 LNHDA, CDR2 SQIVND (reference sequence). The CDR3 DNA reads as TGTGCCAGTAGCCCAAGACTAGCCGGGGAGACCCAGTACTTC. Translated: CASSPRLAGETQYF. Complete variable domain (other parts from reference TRBV19 and TRBJ2-5): DGGITQSPKYLFRKEGQNVTLSCEQNLNHDAMYWYRQDPGQGLRLIYYSQIVNDFQKGDIAEGYSVSREKKESFPLTVTSAQKNPTAFYLCASSPRLAGETQYFGPGTRLLVL.

This chain joins TRBV5-6 and TRBJ2-5; D is uncertain. The CDR3 runs to 13 residues. Trimming removed 6 bases from V and 2 bases from J, with 11 bases in between. CDR1 is SGHDT and CDR2 is YYEEEE in the germline V gene. CDR3 nucleotide sequence: TGTGCCAGCACTCCCTGGCGGCAAGAGACCCAGTACTTC. Encoded protein: CASTPWRQETQYF.

V and J are TRBV10-1 and TRBJ2-2, with 8 bases that match TRBD1. Germline loops: CDR1 WNHNN, CDR2 SYGVQD (reference sequence). J gave up 1 base and V 4 bases, and 2 bases lay outside the gene matches. This CDR3 is built from 15 residues. CDR3 amino acids: CASSVGTGNTGELFF. CDR3 DNA sequence: TGCGCCAGCAGTGTGGGGACAGGGAACACCGGGGAGCTGTTTTTT.

The V gene is TRBV19, the J gene TRBJ2-7, with TRBD1 matching over 9 bases. The CDR3 length is 14 residues. CDR1 and CDR2 (germline): LNHDA, SQIVND (reference sequence). With V trimmed by 3 bases and J by 0 bases, 0 bases remained unmatched. The CDR3 region has the DNA TGTGCCAGTAGTATGACAGGGGGCTCCTACGAGCAGTACTTC. Translated: CASSMTGGSYEQYF.

This chain joins TRBV4-1 and TRBJ2-7, with 10 nucleotides matching TRBD1. This CDR3 is 15 amino acids long. Per the germline V gene, CDR1 is MGHRA and CDR2 is YSYEKL. Trimming at V came to 3 bases and at J to 2 bases, leaving 4 bases not matched to a gene. CDR3 nucleotides: TGCGCCAGCAGCCATTTGGACAGGGGGGCCTACGAGCAGTACTTC. The encoded protein is CASSHLDRGAYEQYF.

The rearrangement links TRBV2 to TRBJ2-1, with D perhaps matching TRBD2 (6 bases). The CDR3 is 15 amino acids. Germline CDR1 reads SNHLY; CDR2 reads FYNNEI. Trimming removed 6 bases at V and 10 bases at J, with 22 bases between. The CDR3 DNA reads as TGTGCCAGCAGCGAGGACGGGACTGACGGACCCGAGCAGTTCTTC. Its translation: CASSEDGTDGPEQFF. Full variable domain (remainder filled in from reference TRBV2 and TRBJ2-1): EPEVTQTPSHQVTQMGQEVILRCVPISNHLYFYWYRQILGQKVEFLVSFYNNEISEKSEIFDDQFSVERPDGSNFTLKIRSTKLEDSAMYFCASSEDGTDGPEQFFGPGTRLTVL.

J is TRBJ2-5 and V is TRBV6-1, with D perhaps matching TRBD2 (6 bases). This CDR3 has 14 amino acids. V was cut by 1 base and J by 5 bases, with 11 bases left in between. Per germline, CDR1 MNHNS and CDR2 SASEGT. This chain's CDR3 is CASSEDGGRETQYF. CDR3 DNA: TGTGCCAGCAGTGAAGACGGGGGTCGGGAGACCCAGTACTTC.

This clone was seen a single time. V usage is TRBV7-2 and J usage is TRBJ2-5; 10 nucleotides agree with TRBD2. V shed 2 bases and J 5 bases; nucleotides not matched to a gene: 8. Germline assignment: CDR1 SGHTA and CDR2 FQGNSA. The CDR3 spans 16 residues. CDR3 DNA: TGTGCCAGCAGCTTAAGGCTAGCGGGGGACGGGGAGACCCAGTACTTC. Its protein is CASSLRLAGDGETQYF.

This clone was seen more than once but under ten times. The genes are TRBV9 and TRBJ1-4; D not resolved. Between the trimmed V and J ends, which lost 3 bases and 7 bases, there was a span of 10 bases. The germline V gene has CDR1 SGDLS and CDR2 YYNGEE. CDR3 length equals 13 residues. This CDR3 is CASSASPFEKLFF. In DNA, the CDR3 is TGTGCCAGCAGCGCAAGCCCTTTTGAAAAACTGTTTTTT.

This CDR3 reads CASSNGWQINQPQHF. As DNA, the CDR3 is TGTGCCAGCAGTAACGGGTGGCAGATCAATCAGCCCCAGCATTTT. The V call is TRBV27, the J call TRBJ1-5; unclear D gene. Germline lookup yields CDR1 MNHEY and CDR2 SMNVEV (reference sequence). This CDR3 comprises 15 residues. Between the trimmed V and J ends, which lost 5 bases and 3 bases, there was a span of 14 bases.

The chain carries TRBV7-6 and TRBJ2-7; TRBD1 aligns across 9 bases. This CDR3 region has 13 residues. V lost 9 bases and J lost 3; bases outside the gene matches: 6. Per the germline V gene, CDR1 is SGHVS and CDR2 is FNYEAQ. CDR3 amino acids: CASSRTGVYEQYF. CDR3 in DNA: TGTGCCAGTTCAAGGACAGGGGTCTACGAGCAGTACTTC.